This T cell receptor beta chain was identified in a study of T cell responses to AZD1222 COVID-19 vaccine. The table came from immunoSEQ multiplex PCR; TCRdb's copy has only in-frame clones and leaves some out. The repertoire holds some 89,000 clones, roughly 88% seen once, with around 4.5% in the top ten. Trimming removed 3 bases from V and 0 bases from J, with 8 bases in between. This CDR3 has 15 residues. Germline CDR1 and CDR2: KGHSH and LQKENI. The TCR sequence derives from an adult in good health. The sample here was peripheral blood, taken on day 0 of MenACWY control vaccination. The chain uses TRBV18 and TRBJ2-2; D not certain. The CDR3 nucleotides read TGTGCCAGCTCACCGCCTATTGCGAACACCGGGGAGCTGTTTTTT. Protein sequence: CASSPPIANTGELFF.